This section outlines one T cell receptor beta chain sequence together with its context. Its antigen is undetermined. Execution of the assay was at deep level. Clones were read by immunoSEQ multiplex PCR, and TCRdb kept only the in-frame ones, dropping some. The repertoire holds over a million clones, with around 82% as singletons. The data originate from a study of shared clonotypes between healthy human individuals. Study results and caveats: Represented diversity (both genetic and exposure-history) was limited by the small number of donors.

Germline assignment: CDR1 MGHRA and CDR2 YSYEKL. The length of the CDR3 is 18 residues. V lost 0 bases and J 7 bases, leaving 19 bases between the germline ends. This TCR was recovered from a man aged 18 to 30 in good health. Some clones in this sample may be carry-over from other donors' samples. The chain has TRBV4-1 and TRBJ1-6; D remains ambiguous. The source material was memory CD4+ T cells from PBMCs. Subset of the sample: CD45RA-negative fraction. The CDR3 bases are TGCGCCAGCAGCCAAGATCTCGGCAGCCCTTGGCAGAATTCACCCCTCCACTTT. Translating gives CASSQDLGSPWQNSPLHF.